The next 13 T cell receptor beta chains were all read from a single sample in a study of blood T cell repertoires in COVID-19. Generated by immunoSEQ multiplex PCR, the TCRdb table keeps only in-frame clones and is missing some. The sample includes 30,000 or so clones, around 90% of them seen just once. Source material: peripheral blood. The source of these receptors is an older man with active or convalescent COVID-19.

The chain links TRBV28 to TRBJ1-4; weak D call: TRBD1 (5 bases). The V gene lost 7 bases and the J gene lost 8 bases, with 17 bases spanning the gap. The CDR3 runs to 14 residues. Per the germline V gene, CDR1 is MDHEN and CDR2 is SYDVKM. The DNA for the CDR3 is TGTGCCAGCACTGAGGCAGGGTTGAGCGAAAAACTGTTTTTT. Translated, it gives CASTEAGLSEKLFF. Full variable domain (remainder filled in from reference TRBV28 and TRBJ1-4): DVKVTQSSRYLVKRTGEKVFLECVQDMDHENMFWYRQDPGLGLRLIYFSYDVKMKEKGDIPEGYSVSREKKERFSLILESASTNQTSMYLCASTEAGLSEKLFFGSGTQLSVL.

This chain links TRBV28 with TRBJ2-1, with D perhaps TRBD1 (5 bases). CDR3 size: 13 residues. The germline V gene encodes CDR1 MDHEN and CDR2 SYDVKM. The V gene lost 8 bases and the J gene lost 0 bases, with 8 bases spanning the gap. The CDR3 reads CASQGRSYNEQFF. In DNA, the CDR3 is TGTGCCAGCCAGGGCCGCTCCTACAATGAGCAGTTCTTC.

The chain links TRBV29-1 to TRBJ1-2; 11 positions match TRBD1. Germline-derived CDR1 and CDR2 are SQVTM and ANQGSEA. The CDR3 totals 15 residues. After removal of 7 bases from V and 2 bases from J, the junction contained 9 bases not matched to a gene. The CDR3 nucleotides read TGCAGCGAGACCACCCGGACAGGGGGCAACTATGGCTACACCTTC. Protein product: CSETTRTGGNYGYTF. The full variable domain, with the rest looked up from reference TRBV29-1 and TRBJ1-2, is SAVISQKPSRDICQRGTSLTIQCQVDSQVTMMFWYRQQPGQSLTLIATANQGSEATYESGFVIDKFPISRPNLTFSTLTVSNMSPEDSSIYLCSETTRTGGNYGYTFGSGTRLTVV.

This rearrangement joins TRBV7-9 to TRBJ1-1; D not certain. Trimming shortened V by 1 base and J by 11 bases, and 14 bases separated the two germline ends. The germline gives CDR1 SEHNR, CDR2 FQNEAQ (reference sequence). The length of the CDR3 is 13 residues. The CDR3: CASSLEWLEGAFF. The CDR3 DNA reads as TGTGCCAGCAGCTTAGAGTGGTTGGAGGGTGCTTTCTTT. The entire variable domain, with the rest obtained from reference TRBV7-9 and TRBJ1-1, is as follows: DTGVSQNPRHKITKRGQNVTFRCDPISEHNRLYWYRQTLGQGPEFLTYFQNEAQLEKSRLLSDRFSAERPKGSFSTLEIQRTEQGDSAMYLCASSLEWLEGAFFGQGTRLTVV.

This sequence joins TRBV14 and TRBJ1-2; TRBD1 aligns across 9 bases. CDR3 length: 14 residues. V shed 4 bases, J shed 4 bases, and the junction held 4 bases outside the gene matches. In germline, CDR1 is SGHDN, CDR2 FVKESK. The CDR3 coding sequence is TGTGCCAGCAGCCTGGGACAGGGTGTCTATGGCTACACCTTC. Its translation: CASSLGQGVYGYTF.

V is TRBV23-1 and J is TRBJ1-1; possibly TRBD1 for D (5 bases). TRBV23-1 is known as an ORF, though its function is uncertain. The length of the CDR3 is 13 residues. V lost 3 bases, J lost 3 bases, and 8 bases lay in between. The CDR3 region has the DNA TGCGCCAGCAGTCATGGGGGGGACACTGAAGCTTTCTTT. Protein product: CASSHGGDTEAFF.

The rearrangement uses TRBV7-9 and TRBJ2-3; 8 nucleotides align to TRBD1. Germline V CDR1 and CDR2: SEHNR, FQNEAQ (reference sequence). V was pared by 1 base and J by 6 bases, with 9 bases of the junction left unmatched. There are 16 residues in the CDR3. The DNA for the CDR3 is TGTGCCAGCAGCTTAGGGGACAGGACCTTTGGGGATACGCAGTATTTT. Encoded protein: CASSLGDRTFGDTQYF.

This chain uses TRBV2 with TRBJ1-2, with D possibly TRBD1 on 5 matching bases. Germline V CDR1 and CDR2: SNHLY, FYNNEI. The V and J ends lost 6 bases and 4 bases respectively, with 18 bases between them. CDR3 length equals 15 residues. The CDR3 bases are TGTGCCAGCAGCCCCCGGGGAGGGGCTAGCTATGGCTACACCTTC. It translates to CASSPRGGASYGYTF.

J is TRBJ1-1 and V is TRBV7-9; D remains ambiguous. Germline-derived CDR1 and CDR2 are SEHNR and FQNEAQ (reference sequence). This CDR3 is 13 amino acids long. The V end was cut by 2 bases, the J end by 4 bases, with 8 bases between. The CDR3 region is CASSLKGSTEAFF. CDR3 coding DNA: TGTGCCAGCAGCTTAAAAGGGAGCACTGAAGCTTTCTTT. The full variable domain, completed using reference TRBV7-9 and TRBJ1-1, is DTGVSQNPRHKITKRGQNVTFRCDPISEHNRLYWYRQTLGQGPEFLTYFQNEAQLEKSRLLSDRFSAERPKGSFSTLEIQRTEQGDSAMYLCASSLKGSTEAFFGQGTRLTVV.

The chain links TRBV7-2 to TRBJ1-5; no definite D call. This CDR3 is 13 amino acids long. The germline gives CDR1 SGHTA, CDR2 FQGNSA. V shed 2 bases and J shed 5 bases, with 7 bases lying between them. For the CDR3, the DNA is TGTGCCAGCAGCTTAAGCTTTGATCAGCCCCAGCATTTT. This translates into CASSLSFDQPQHF.

The V gene is TRBV5-5, the J gene TRBJ2-5; 14 positions agree with TRBD2. Looked up from germline, CDR1 is SGHKS and CDR2 is YYEKEE (reference sequence). The CDR3 extends over 17 amino acids. Trimming removed 4 bases from V and 5 bases from J; junction bases left unmatched: 10. The CDR3 spells CASSPPGLAGVMETQYF. Written as DNA, the CDR3 is TGTGCCAGCAGCCCTCCGGGACTAGCGGGAGTGATGGAGACCCAGTACTTC. Together with reference TRBV5-5 and TRBJ2-5, the CDR3 gives the full variable domain: DAGVTQSPTHLIKTRGQQVTLRCSPISGHKSVSWYQQVLGQGPQFIFQYYEKEERGRGNFPDRFSARQFPNYSSELNVNALLLGDSALYLCASSPPGLAGVMETQYFGPGTRLLVL.

This clone was picked up one time. The gene calls are TRBV5-1 and TRBJ2-3; 7 nucleotides line up with TRBD2. V shed 4 bases, J shed 2 bases, and the junction held 7 bases outside the gene matches. The length of the CDR3 is 15 residues. Germline assignment: CDR1 SGHRS and CDR2 YFSETQ. CDR3 DNA sequence: TGCGCCAGCAGCGGGCGCGGGGGACCCACAGATACGCAGTATTTT. Amino acid sequence: CASSGRGGPTDTQYF.

The V call is TRBV7-9, the J call TRBJ2-4, with D perhaps matching TRBD2 (5 bases). Trimming took off 6 bases at V and 4 bases at J, with 13 bases between the two ends. The CDR3 runs 14 residues. CDR1 and CDR2 from the germline V gene are SEHNR and FQNEAQ (reference sequence). The CDR3 DNA sequence: TGTGCCAGCAGTCCTAGCATGGATAAAAACATTCAGTACTTC. It specifies CASSPSMDKNIQYF.